A single sample gave rise to the 32 T cell receptor beta chains below, sequenced in a study of identifying expanded T cells in peripheral blood. The method was immunoSEQ multiplex PCR; TCRdb's version includes in-frame clones alone and lacks a portion of them. The repertoire holds roughly 120,000 clones, with roughly nine tenths as singletons. The sequenced material came from blood. Receptors originate from a person between 18 and 70 years old in good health.

The chain links TRBV14 to TRBJ2-1; TRBD2 is a possible D gene (5 bases). CDR1 and CDR2 from the germline V gene are SGHDN and FVKESK. The V and J ends lost 4 bases and 2 bases respectively, with 12 bases between them. The length of the CDR3 is 15 residues. CDR3 sequence (DNA): TGTGCCAGCAGCCCACTAGACCTTGCCTACAATGAGCAGTTCTTC. Its translation is CASSPLDLAYNEQFF.

In its sample, this clone was seen once. The chain is built from TRBV7-6 and TRBJ2-1; no definite D call. This CDR3 has 14 residues. V was clipped by 5 bases and J by 5 bases, with 13 bases between them. In germline, CDR1 is SGHVS, CDR2 FNYEAQ. The CDR3: CASSRSWGNNEQFF. CDR3 nucleotides: TGTGCCAGCAGCCGAAGTTGGGGAAACAATGAGCAGTTCTTC.

This chain joins TRBV11-3 and TRBJ2-3; TRBD1 is a possible D gene (6 bases). Trimming shortened V by 3 bases and J by 7 bases, and 14 bases separated the two germline ends. The CDR3 is made up of 14 amino acids. In germline, CDR1 is SGHNT, CDR2 YENEEA. The DNA of the CDR3 is TGTGCCAGCAGCTTGGATGGGGGCATAAATACGCAGTATTTT. It codes for CASSLDGGINTQYF.

The count of this clone is one. The V gene is TRBV5-5, the J gene TRBJ2-5; weak D call: TRBD1 (5 bases). The CDR3 totals 14 residues. Germline CDR1 and CDR2: SGHKS and YYEKEE (reference sequence). V was clipped by 0 bases and J by 4 bases, with 10 bases between them. The CDR3 DNA reads TGTGCCAGCAGCTTGGCGCAGGGCACAGAGACCCAGTACTTC. Encoded protein: CASSLAQGTETQYF.

This clone was counted once. This chain joins TRBV5-6 and TRBJ1-1; weak D call: TRBD1 (6 bases). The CDR3 is 13 residues long. Deletions cut 0 bases from V and 7 bases from J, with 10 bases between. Looked up from germline, CDR1 is SGHDT and CDR2 is YYEEEE. This chain's CDR3 is CASSLDRVGEAFF. DNA for the CDR3: TGTGCCAGCAGCTTGGACAGGGTTGGTGAAGCTTTCTTT. Drawing the rest from reference TRBV5-6 and TRBJ1-1, the complete variable domain is DAGVTQSPTHLIKTRGQQVTLRCSPKSGHDTVSWYQQALGQGPQFIFQYYEEEERQRGNFPDRFSGHQFPNYSSELNVNALLLGDSALYLCASSLDRVGEAFFGQGTRLTVV.

The chain uses TRBV4-3 and TRBJ1-1; D possibly corresponds to TRBD1 (5 bases). The CDR3 contains 15 residues. V was shortened by 2 bases and J by 0 bases, with 10 bases between the two germline ends. The germline V gene has CDR1 LGHNA and CDR2 YSLEER. CDR3 in amino acids: CASSQTTVLNTEAFF. The CDR3 DNA reads as TGCGCCAGCAGCCAAACGACAGTCCTGAACACTGAAGCTTTCTTT.

The V call is TRBV29-1, the J call TRBJ2-7; D may be TRBD2 (6 bases). The CDR3 length is 14 residues. Germline V lookup: CDR1 SQVTM, CDR2 ANQGSEA. Trimming shortened V by 4 bases and J by 5 bases, and 18 bases separated the two germline ends. CDR3 residues: CSVGGTSDIDEQYF. DNA for the CDR3: TGCAGCGTTGGAGGGACTTCCGATATCGACGAGCAGTACTTC.

The rearrangement uses TRBV10-3 and TRBJ2-7; D not certain. V gave up 4 bases and J gave up 3 bases, with 10 bases separating them. The CDR3 loop spans 13 amino acids. In germline, CDR1 is ENHRY, CDR2 SYGVKD. CDR3 DNA sequence: TGTGCCATCAGTGTGTTCCAGTTCTACGAGCAGTACTTC. As protein: CAISVFQFYEQYF.

The rearrangement joins TRBV7-9 to TRBJ1-1, with D possibly matching TRBD1 (5 bases). The CDR3 runs to 13 residues. The V gene's germline CDR1 is SEHNR and CDR2 FQNEAQ (reference sequence). V was cut by 5 bases and J by 2 bases, with 9 bases left in between. Written as DNA, the CDR3 is TGTGCCAGCAGCAGACAGCTCAACACTGAAGCTTTCTTT. It translates to CASSRQLNTEAFF.

CDR3 in DNA: TGTGCCAGCAGTTGGACCGGACCCGGATCCTACGAGCAGTACTTC. Its translation: CASSWTGPGSYEQYF. The chain carries TRBV27 and TRBJ2-7; D is unclear. Trimming took 4 bases from V and 1 from J, leaving 14 bases between them. Germline assignment: CDR1 MNHEY and CDR2 SMNVEV (reference sequence). This CDR3 comprises 15 residues.

The chain links TRBV6-1 to TRBJ2-7; D is ambiguous. Trimming took 4 bases from V and 2 from J, leaving 6 bases between them. In germline, CDR1 is MNHNS, CDR2 SASEGT. The length of the CDR3 is 12 residues. CDR3 sequence reads: CASSGSTYEQYF. In DNA form, the CDR3 reads TGTGCCAGCAGTGGCAGCACCTACGAGCAGTACTTC.

Of note for this clone: The same CDR3 arises from other DNA sequences in this sample as well. This chain links TRBV6-5 with TRBJ2-7; TRBD1 matches at 8 bases. With V trimmed by 5 bases and J by 1 base, 4 bases remained unmatched. The CDR3 contains 14 residues. Germline CDR1 MNHEY, CDR2 SVGAGI. CDR3 protein: CASSTRQGSYEQYF. CDR3 in DNA: TGTGCCAGCAGTACCCGACAGGGGTCCTACGAGCAGTACTTC.

This chain links TRBV9 with TRBJ1-1; D gene uncertain. Trimming removed 4 bases at V and 5 bases at J, with 15 bases between. The CDR3 has 14 residues. CDR1 and CDR2 (germline): SGDLS, YYNGEE. CDR3 in DNA: TGTGCCAGCAGCCCCATAGGAGTCGGGACTGAAGCTTTCTTT. Translating it yields CASSPIGVGTEAFF.

This sequence joins TRBV28 and TRBJ1-2, with D unclear. Trimming shortened V by 3 bases and J by 7 bases, and 18 bases separated the two germline ends. This CDR3 spans 15 amino acids. From germline, CDR1 is MDHEN and CDR2 SYDVKM. CDR3 nucleotide sequence: TGTGCCAGCAGTTTTAGTACGCGGGGATTTGCTGGCTACACCTTC. Its protein is CASSFSTRGFAGYTF.

This rearrangement joins TRBV5-1 to TRBJ2-3; 10 bases match TRBD2. Germline loops: CDR1 SGHRS, CDR2 YFSETQ. This CDR3 comprises 16 residues. V gave up 6 bases and J gave up 6 bases; unmatched junction bases: 13. In DNA, the CDR3 is TGCGCCAGCACCCCCACACTAGCGGGATCTTCGGATACGCAGTATTTT. Amino acids: CASTPTLAGSSDTQYF.

About this clone itself: The same CDR3 also results from other DNA sequences found in this sample. V usage is TRBV2 and J usage is TRBJ2-5; D ambiguous. Germline V gene sequence: CDR1 SNHLY, CDR2 FYNNEI. The V end lost 1 base, the J end lost 5 bases, and 2 bases lay between the germline ends. The CDR3 has 11 residues. CDR3 region: CASSEGETQYF. The CDR3 region has the DNA TGTGCCAGCAGTGAAGGCGAGACCCAGTACTTC.

The chain joins TRBV4-3 to TRBJ1-6, with a tentative D call TRBD1 (6 bases). From germline, CDR1 is LGHNA and CDR2 YSLEER. The CDR3 extends over 16 amino acids. Between the trimmed V and J ends, which lost 0 bases and 8 bases, there was a span of 14 bases. The CDR3 DNA is TGCGCCAGCAGCCAAGAGGGGGCATCCCTGGATTCACCCCTCCACTTT. Translated: CASSQEGASLDSPLHF.

The chain carries TRBV5-1 and TRBJ2-1; D assignment may be TRBD1 or TRBD2 (5 bases each). Germline-derived CDR1 and CDR2 are SGHRS and YFSETQ. The CDR3 spans 12 residues. V was trimmed by 5 bases and J by 7 bases, leaving 10 bases between them. In DNA form, the CDR3 reads TGCGCCAGCAGAGAGGGGTGGAATGAGCAGTTCTTC. This encodes CASREGWNEQFF.

The CDR3 region is CASRGYRAGANVLTF. As DNA, the CDR3 is TGTGCCAGCAGGGGTTACAGGGCTGGGGCCAACGTCCTGACTTTC. The V call is TRBV2, the J call TRBJ2-6, with a possible D match to TRBD1 (6 bases). This CDR3 is built from 15 residues. Between the trimmed V and J ends, which lost 6 bases and 2 bases, there was a span of 11 bases. Per germline, CDR1 SNHLY and CDR2 FYNNEI.

The V call is TRBV5-8, the J call TRBJ2-1, with TRBD2 as a possible D gene (5 bases). The CDR3 runs 15 residues. Germline loops: CDR1 SGHTS, CDR2 YDEGEE. V was shortened by 4 bases and J by 3 bases, with 14 bases between the two germline ends. The CDR3 nucleotides read TGTGCCAGCAGCGGGGAGACGGCGTACTACAATGAGCAGTTCTTC. Amino acid sequence: CASSGETAYYNEQFF.

The CDR3 loop is CASSLADRVVRGYTF. The CDR3 bases are TGTGCCAGCAGCTTAGCCGACAGGGTCGTTCGTGGCTACACCTTC. The chain joins TRBV7-9 to TRBJ1-2, with TRBD1 identical over 7 bases. Trimming took 0 bases from V and 7 from J; bases not matched to a gene: 8. CDR1 and CDR2 (germline): SEHNR, FQNEAQ (reference sequence). The CDR3 totals 15 residues.

V and J are TRBV5-6 and TRBJ1-2, with 9 bases aligning to TRBD1. Germline CDR1 SGHDT, CDR2 YYEEEE. Losses at the gene ends were 0 bases for V and 8 bases for J; bases not matched to a gene: 5. The CDR3 totals 14 residues. CDR3 DNA sequence: TGTGCCAGCAGCTTGGTGGGACAGGGCTGGGGCTACACCTTC. Encoded protein: CASSLVGQGWGYTF.

The V gene is TRBV29-1, the J gene TRBJ2-7; no clear D gene. Trimming pared 5 bases from V and 2 bases from J, leaving 10 bases between. The CDR3 has 12 amino acids. Looked up from germline, CDR1 is SQVTM and CDR2 is ANQGSEA. CDR3: CSVSENTYEQYF. The CDR3 region has the DNA TGCAGCGTTAGCGAAAACACCTACGAGCAGTACTTC.

This rearrangement joins TRBV5-6 to TRBJ1-2; perhaps TRBD1 as D (6 bases). The CDR3 consists of 12 residues. Trimming left V 1 base short and J 8 bases short, with 9 bases between. CDR1 SGHDT and CDR2 YYEEEE come from the germline V gene. The CDR3 loop reads CASSLQGRGYTF. CDR3 DNA: TGTGCCAGCAGCTTGCAGGGGAGGGGCTACACCTTC.

The chain employs TRBV19 and TRBJ2-3, with a weak D call TRBD1 (6 bases). Per the germline V gene, CDR1 is LNHDA and CDR2 is SQIVND (reference sequence). V lost 6 bases and J lost 4, with 11 bases in between. CDR3 size: 13 residues. The CDR3 here is CASRWGPADTQYF. CDR3 in DNA: TGTGCCAGTAGATGGGGGCCCGCAGATACGCAGTATTTT.

In DNA, the CDR3 is TGCAGCGTTGAAGGCGGGAATGAAAAACTGTTTTTT. This codes for CSVEGGNEKLFF. The chain has TRBV29-1 and TRBJ1-4; D unresolved. Trimming took 1 base from V and 5 from J, leaving 5 bases between them. CDR3 size: 12 residues. Per the germline V gene, CDR1 is SQVTM and CDR2 is ANQGSEA. The full variable domain, in which reference TRBV29-1 and TRBJ1-4 provide the parts outside the CDR3, is SAVISQKPSRDICQRGTSLTIQCQVDSQVTMMFWYRQQPGQSLTLIATANQGSEATYESGFVIDKFPISRPNLTFSTLTVSNMSPEDSSIYLCSVEGGNEKLFFGSGTQLSVL.

This sequence joins TRBV7-2 and TRBJ2-2; 11 bases are shared with TRBD2. V dropped 3 bases and J dropped 4; count of bases not matched to a gene: 7. The CDR3 is made up of 17 amino acids. Germline V lookup: CDR1 SGHTA, CDR2 FQGNSA. The CDR3 DNA is TGTGCCAGCAGCTTGGCTGCCGGGACTAGCGGCACCGGGGAGCTGTTTTTT. Protein: CASSLAAGTSGTGELFF.

V gene TRBV11-1 combines with J gene TRBJ2-3; 7 bases are shared with TRBD2. From germline, CDR1 is SGHAT and CDR2 FQDESV (reference sequence). The trim removed 4 bases at V and 9 bases at J, leaving 19 bases unmatched. The CDR3 loop spans 17 amino acids. The CDR3 DNA follows: TGTGCCAGCAGCTCCGGTGGGTACTCCCCGGGAGGCAGCACGCAGTATTTT. The encoded protein is CASSSGGYSPGGSTQYF.

This clone was seen just once. In DNA, the CDR3 is TGCGCCAGCAGCTTACTGACAGGGGGGCTTGACGAGCAGTACTTC. This gives the protein CASSLLTGGLDEQYF. The V call is TRBV5-1, the J call TRBJ2-7; 9 bases line up with TRBD1. CDR1 and CDR2 (germline): SGHRS, YFSETQ. V shed 2 bases, J shed 5 bases, and the junction held 8 bases outside the gene matches. The length of the CDR3 is 15 residues.

The chain carries TRBV28 and TRBJ1-5; a possible D gene is TRBD1 (5 bases). V gave up 8 bases and J gave up 1 base, with 15 bases separating them. The CDR3 runs 15 residues. Germline V gives CDR1 MDHEN, CDR2 SYDVKM. The CDR3 region is CASGGGMTSNQPQHF. CDR3 in DNA: TGTGCCAGCGGGGGGGGGATGACAAGCAATCAGCCCCAGCATTTT.

The gene calls are TRBV9 and TRBJ1-6; D is ambiguous. The germline gives CDR1 SGDLS, CDR2 YYNGEE. Trimming took 0 bases from V and 10 from J, leaving 11 bases between them. The CDR3 length is 14 residues. CDR3 amino acids: CASSVGRFDSPLHF. CDR3 DNA sequence: TGTGCCAGCAGCGTAGGGAGATTTGACTCACCCCTCCACTTT.

CDR3 sequence (DNA): TGCAGCGTACCGGGACAGGGGTCCTACGAGCAGTACTTC. Amino acids: CSVPGQGSYEQYF. The chain employs TRBV29-1 and TRBJ2-7, with 10 nucleotides matching TRBD1. The CDR3 runs 13 residues. The ends lost 6 bases at V and 1 base at J; junction bases unmatched: 3. In germline, CDR1 is SQVTM, CDR2 ANQGSEA.